This TCR beta chain was profiled in a study of cytomegalovirus exposure and HLA in healthy donors (dated by TCRdb to 2016 to 2017). Regarding the research as a whole: The 500 to 800 repertoires of the first cohort and the 120 validation repertoires were produced on the same platform, according to a later analysis. The aim of the study was to test whether cataloging public T cell receptors could identify signatures of past pathogen exposure. Along with the roughly 670-subject first cohort, a separate validation cohort of over 90 different subjects was used. To predict cytomegalovirus infection status, the study brought together high-throughput TCR immunosequencing, statistical association of individual TCRs with disease status, and machine learning. Overall results and qualifications from the work: The authors suggested that the approach could potentially be extended to other disease states and immunological phenotypes. A later analysis found that TCRs clustered in the first cohort also tended to co-occur in the 100 to 150 validation repertoires, with 94% of cluster scores above 0. While some public TCRs were present in many individuals, most TCR sequences turned up only very rarely across donors. In vitro tests confirmed that a few of the cytomegalovirus-associated TCR beta chains recognize cytomegalovirus antigens. All 120 or so repertoires were used to score co-occurrence in the validation cohort in a later analysis, because that analysis had no HLA typing for the cohort. The study listed around 160 TCR beta chains as associated with cytomegalovirus. Cytomegalovirus status was reported to be diagnosed by the classifier with high specificity and sensitivity in both the original and validation cohorts.

Library construction relied on the immunoSEQ multiplex PCR assay. Processing in the source paper ran as follows. A statistical classification framework was built for diagnosing cytomegalovirus status from the catalog of TCR beta chain sequences. The table was pulled from immuneACCESS by TCRdb, which kept in-frame rearrangements only. Such tables lose some clones; where checked, under half of the loss comes from unresolved V genes, and the rest has no known cause. D and trimming were read from the DNA, whereas the V and J calls and clone size are those reported in that table. The sample table shows 100,000 to 150,000 clones, and roughly 90% are seen once. About 3.7% of the sample rests with the top ten. About this clone itself: Its antigen is currently not known. There are no base qualities to consult, and no much larger clone falls within one base.

CDR1 and CDR2 (SGDLS, YYNGEE) derive from the germline V gene. The CDR3 starts with the cysteine, ends with the phenylalanine, and has 13 residues. Only the CDR3 portion is preserved as DNA: 39 bases, with reading frame beginning at the first base. V was cut back by 0 bases and J by 1 base, leaving a gap of 4 bases between them. Donors formed part of the validation cohort, which comprised 95 to 150 subjects and was distinct from the first cohort of under 750 subjects. The TCR comes from a man in his thirties or forties in good health and CMV-seronegative. This receptor chain uses TRBV9 and TRBJ1-1; no D gene call is confident. Sequencing used PBMCs. The nucleotides are TGTGCCAGCAGCGTAGACAGGAACACTGAAGCTTTCTTT. Protein translation: CASSVDRNTEAFF.